This T cell receptor beta chain was identified during a study of blood T cell repertoires in COVID-19. The wider study: Samples representing acute and convalescent COVID-19 were sourced from the United States, Italy and Spain.

V gave up 4 bases and J gave up 2 bases; unmatched junction bases: 8. Germline loops: CDR1 SGHNT, CDR2 YENEEA. The CDR3 runs 16 residues. Assay: immunoSEQ multiplex PCR; the TCRdb copy retains only in-frame clones and omits some. The sample yields about 200,000 clones, 82% seen once. It was during active infection that Seattle patients were enrolled and then longitudinally followed. The sequenced material came from peripheral blood. The rearrangement uses TRBV11-3 and TRBJ2-7; 10 nucleotides align to TRBD1. This TCR was sampled from a woman aged 60-70 years with COVID-19, enrolled during active disease. The CDR3 coding sequence is TGTGCCAGCAGCTCCCAGGGACAGGGGCGTCCCTACGAGCAGTACTTC. Its protein is CASSSQGQGRPYEQYF.